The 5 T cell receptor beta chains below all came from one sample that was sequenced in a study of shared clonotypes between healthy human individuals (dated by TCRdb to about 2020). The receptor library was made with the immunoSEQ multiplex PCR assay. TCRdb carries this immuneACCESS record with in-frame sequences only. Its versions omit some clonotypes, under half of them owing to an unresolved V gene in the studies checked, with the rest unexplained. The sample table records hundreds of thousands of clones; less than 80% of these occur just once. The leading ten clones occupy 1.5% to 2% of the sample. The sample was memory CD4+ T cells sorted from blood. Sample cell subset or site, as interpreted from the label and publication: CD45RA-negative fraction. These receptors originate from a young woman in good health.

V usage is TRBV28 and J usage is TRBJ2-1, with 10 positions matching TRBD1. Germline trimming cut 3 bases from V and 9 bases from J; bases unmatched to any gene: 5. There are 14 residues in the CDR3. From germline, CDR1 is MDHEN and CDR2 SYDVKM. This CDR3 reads CASSFEDRGGEQFF. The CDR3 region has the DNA TGTGCCAGCAGTTTTGAGGACAGGGGGGGTGAGCAGTTCTTC.

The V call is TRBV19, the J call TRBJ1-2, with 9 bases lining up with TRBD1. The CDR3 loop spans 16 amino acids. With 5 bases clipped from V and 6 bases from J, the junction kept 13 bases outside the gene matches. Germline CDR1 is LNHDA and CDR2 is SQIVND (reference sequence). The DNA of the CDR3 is TGTGCCAGTAGTTACTCCCCCCCGACAGGGGGTCATGGCTACACCTTC. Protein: CASSYSPPTGGHGYTF.

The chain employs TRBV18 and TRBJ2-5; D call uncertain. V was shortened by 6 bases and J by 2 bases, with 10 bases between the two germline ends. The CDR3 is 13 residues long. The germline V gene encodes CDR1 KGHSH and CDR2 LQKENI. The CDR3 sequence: CASSPTQQETQYF. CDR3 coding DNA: TGTGCCAGCTCTCCAACCCAACAAGAGACCCAGTACTTC.

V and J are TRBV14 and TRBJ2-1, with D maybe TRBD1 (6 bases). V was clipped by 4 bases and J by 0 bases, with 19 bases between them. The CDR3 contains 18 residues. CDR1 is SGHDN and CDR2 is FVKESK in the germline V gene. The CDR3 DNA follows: TGTGCCAGCAGCCGAAGGTCCGGGACACAAAGCTCCTACAATGAGCAGTTCTTC. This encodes CASSRRSGTQSSYNEQFF. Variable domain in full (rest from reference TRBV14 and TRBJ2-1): EAGVTQFPSHSVIEKGQTVTLRCDPISGHDNLYWYRRVMGKEIKFLLHFVKESKQDESGMPNNRFLAERTGGTYSTLKVQPAELEDSGVYFCASSRRSGTQSSYNEQFFGPGTRLTVL.

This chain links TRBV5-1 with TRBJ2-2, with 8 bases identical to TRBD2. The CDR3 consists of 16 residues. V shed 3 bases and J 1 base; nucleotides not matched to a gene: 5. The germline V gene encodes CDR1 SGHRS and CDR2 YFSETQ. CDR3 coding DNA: TGCGCCAGCAGCTCGACCGGGACTAGGAACACCGGGGAGCTGTTTTTT. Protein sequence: CASSSTGTRNTGELFF.